Listed here are 10 T cell receptor beta chains from one sample, sequenced in a study of blood T cell repertoires in COVID-19. Measured with immunoSEQ multiplex PCR; TCRdb has only the in-frame clones, and not every one. The table includes fewer than 100,000 clones, around 83% detected once. Sequenced: peripheral blood. These receptors were taken from a human donor in a cohort sampled during active COVID-19.

This clone was seen a few times. This chain links TRBV7-3 with TRBJ2-1, with TRBD2 identical over 10 bases. The CDR3 is made up of 16 amino acids. V trimming: 3 bases; J trimming: 7 bases; junction bases outside the gene matches: 9. The V gene's germline CDR1 is SGHTA and CDR2 FQGTGA. DNA for the CDR3: TGTGCCAGCAGCTTCTCCGGGACTAGCGCTTCAAATGAGCAGTTCTTC. Translating it yields CASSFSGTSASNEQFF.

The rearrangement uses TRBV12-3 or TRBV12-4 and TRBJ1-2, with D possibly TRBD1 on 5 matching bases. Trimming left V 8 bases short and J 7 bases short, with 14 bases between. The CDR3 has 12 amino acids. This chain's CDR3 is CASSVLGAGYTF. CDR3 sequence (DNA): TGTGCCAGCTCAGTTCTTGGGGCTGGCTACACCTTC.

This rearrangement joins TRBV15 to TRBJ2-5; the D is unclear. The germline CDR1 and CDR2 sequences are LNHNV and YYDKDF (reference sequence). The V and J ends lost 0 bases and 1 base respectively, with 9 bases between them. This CDR3 spans 15 amino acids. The CDR3 here is CATSRDWASQETQYF. The DNA of the CDR3 is TGTGCCACCAGCAGAGATTGGGCCTCCCAAGAGACCCAGTACTTC.

The V call is TRBV15, the J call TRBJ2-3, with TRBD2 identical over 9 bases. CDR1 and CDR2 from the germline V gene are LNHNV and YYDKDF (reference sequence). V lost 2 bases, J lost 3 bases, and 6 bases stayed unmatched. The CDR3 consists of 16 residues. This chain's CDR3 is CATSRRRSGGTDTQYF. CDR3 coding DNA: TGTGCCACCAGCAGAAGGAGAAGCGGGGGGACAGATACGCAGTATTTT.

The chain is built from TRBV16 and TRBJ1-6; weak D call: TRBD1 (5 bases). The CDR3 loop spans 14 amino acids. Per the germline V gene, CDR1 is KGHSY and CDR2 is FQNENV. Trimming took 4 bases from V and 9 from J, leaving 13 bases between them. The CDR3 DNA sequence: TGTGCCAGCAGCCGGGGGGGAGGTGGTTCACCCCTCCACTTT. The encoded protein is CASSRGGGGSPLHF.

This chain uses TRBV6-5 with TRBJ1-6, with 9 bases fitting TRBD1. The V gene end was trimmed by 4 bases and the J gene end by 5 bases; junction bases not matched to a gene: 3. CDR1 MNHEY and CDR2 SVGAGI come from the germline V gene. The CDR3 runs to 15 residues. This CDR3 is CASSSRTGDNSPLHF. CDR3 nucleotide sequence: TGTGCCAGCAGTTCAAGGACAGGGGATAATTCACCCCTCCACTTT.

The V gene is TRBV20-1, the J gene TRBJ1-2, with D unresolved. Germline V CDR1 and CDR2: DFQATT, SNEGSKA (reference sequence). Trimming cost V 3 bases and J 5 bases, with 13 bases left between them. There are 13 residues in the CDR3. CDR3 in amino acids: CSASGGLQYGYTF. In nucleotides, the CDR3 is TGCAGTGCTAGTGGAGGCTTACAATATGGCTACACCTTC.

Here the CDR3 DNA reads TGTGCCAGCAGTGTGAAGAGAGGGCCGGCGACCGGGGGGTCACCCCTCCACTTT. Translating it yields CASSVKRGPATGGSPLHF. V is TRBV2 and J is TRBJ1-6; D may be TRBD1 (5 bases). Germline CDR1 is SNHLY and CDR2 is FYNNEI. CDR3 length equals 18 residues. V was trimmed by 4 bases and J by 10 bases, leaving 26 bases between them. Full variable domain (remainder filled in from reference TRBV2 and TRBJ1-6): EPEVTQTPSHQVTQMGQEVILRCVPISNHLYFYWYRQILGQKVEFLVSFYNNEISEKSEIFDDQFSVERPDGSNFTLKIRSTKLEDSAMYFCASSVKRGPATGGSPLHFGNGTRLTVT.

The genes are TRBV6-2 or TRBV6-3 and TRBJ2-3; maybe TRBD1 (5 bases). Germline V gene sequence: CDR1 MNHEY, CDR2 SVGEGT. The CDR3 sequence is 15 residues long. V lost 4 bases and J lost 2, with 13 bases in between. DNA for the CDR3: TGTGCCAGCAGTTCGCGACAGAGATACACAGATACGCAGTATTTT. It is translated as CASSSRQRYTDTQYF.

The gene calls are TRBV5-5 and TRBJ1-1; the D is unclear. The ends were cut back, 1 base at V and 0 bases at J, with 13 bases in the middle. Per the germline V gene, CDR1 is SGHKS and CDR2 is YYEKEE (reference sequence). The CDR3 is made up of 16 amino acids. CDR3 residues: CASSLSPTGMNTEAFF. The CDR3 nucleotides are TGTGCCAGCAGCTTGAGCCCGACGGGTATGAACACTGAAGCTTTCTTT.